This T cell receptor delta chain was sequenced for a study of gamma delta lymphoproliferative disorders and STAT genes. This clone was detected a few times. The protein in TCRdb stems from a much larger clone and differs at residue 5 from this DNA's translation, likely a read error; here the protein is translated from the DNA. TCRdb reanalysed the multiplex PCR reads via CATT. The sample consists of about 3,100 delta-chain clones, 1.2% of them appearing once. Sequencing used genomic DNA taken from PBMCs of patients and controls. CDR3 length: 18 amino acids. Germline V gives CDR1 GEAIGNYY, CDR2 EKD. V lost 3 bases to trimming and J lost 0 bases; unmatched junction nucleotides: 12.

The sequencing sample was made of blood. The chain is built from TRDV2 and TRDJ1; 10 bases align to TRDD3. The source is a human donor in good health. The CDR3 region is CACDAVGGGYVDTDKLIF. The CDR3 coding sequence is TGTGCCTGTGACGCCGTAGGCGGGGGATACGTGGACACCGATAAACTCATCTTT.